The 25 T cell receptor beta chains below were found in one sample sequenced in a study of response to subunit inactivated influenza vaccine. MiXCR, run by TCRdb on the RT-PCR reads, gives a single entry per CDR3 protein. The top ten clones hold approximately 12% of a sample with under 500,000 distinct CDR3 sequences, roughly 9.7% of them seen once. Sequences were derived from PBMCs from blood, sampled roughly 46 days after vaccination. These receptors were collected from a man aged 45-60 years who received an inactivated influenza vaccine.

CDR3 sequence reads: CASSSPDRDNSPLHF. CDR3 in DNA: TGCGCCAGCAGCTCCCCTGACAGGGATAATTCACCCCTCCACTTT. V usage is TRBV4-1 and J usage is TRBJ1-6, with 7 bases fitting TRBD1. This CDR3 contains 15 residues. Germline CDR1 MGHRA, CDR2 YSYEKL. J was trimmed by 5 bases and V by 5 bases; bases with no gene match: 6.

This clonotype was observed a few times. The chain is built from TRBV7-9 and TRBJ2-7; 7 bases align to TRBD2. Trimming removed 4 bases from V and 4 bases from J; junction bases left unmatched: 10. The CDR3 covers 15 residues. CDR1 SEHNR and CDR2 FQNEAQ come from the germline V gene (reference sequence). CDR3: CASSSGAGKKYEQYF. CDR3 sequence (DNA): TGTGCCAGCAGCTCCGGAGCGGGAAAGAAGTACGAGCAGTACTTC.

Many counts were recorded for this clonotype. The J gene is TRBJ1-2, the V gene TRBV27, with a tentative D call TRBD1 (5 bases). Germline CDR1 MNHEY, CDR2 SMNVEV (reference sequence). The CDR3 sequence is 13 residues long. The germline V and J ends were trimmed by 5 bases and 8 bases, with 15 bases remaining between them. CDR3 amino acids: CASSKAGTRGYTF. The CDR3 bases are TGTGCCAGCAGTAAAGCAGGGACGAGGGGCTACACCTTC.

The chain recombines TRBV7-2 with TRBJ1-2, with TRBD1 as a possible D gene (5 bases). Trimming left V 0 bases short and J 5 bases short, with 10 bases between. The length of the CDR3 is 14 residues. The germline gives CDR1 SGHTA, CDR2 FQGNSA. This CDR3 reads CASSLAVGGYGYTF. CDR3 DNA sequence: TGTGCCAGCAGCTTAGCGGTGGGGGGATATGGCTACACCTTC.

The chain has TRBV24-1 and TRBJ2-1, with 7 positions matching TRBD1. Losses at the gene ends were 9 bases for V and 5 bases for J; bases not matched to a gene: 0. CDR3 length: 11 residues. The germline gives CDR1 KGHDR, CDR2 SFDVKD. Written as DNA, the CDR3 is TGTGCCACCCAGGGGGACAATGAGCAGTTCTTC. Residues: CATQGDNEQFF.

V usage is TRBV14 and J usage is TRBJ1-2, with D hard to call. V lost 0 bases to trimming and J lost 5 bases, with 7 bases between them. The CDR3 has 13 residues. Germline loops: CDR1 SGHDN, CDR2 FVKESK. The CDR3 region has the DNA TGTGCCAGCAGCCAAGAGTCTTCTTATGGCTACACCTTC. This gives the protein CASSQESSYGYTF.

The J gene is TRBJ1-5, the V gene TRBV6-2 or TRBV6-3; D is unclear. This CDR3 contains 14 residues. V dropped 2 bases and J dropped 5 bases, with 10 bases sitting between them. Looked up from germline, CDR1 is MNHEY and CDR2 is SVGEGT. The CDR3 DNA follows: TGTGCCAGCAGTTACGGCTTGGAGGATCAGCCCCAGCATTTT. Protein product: CASSYGLEDQPQHF.

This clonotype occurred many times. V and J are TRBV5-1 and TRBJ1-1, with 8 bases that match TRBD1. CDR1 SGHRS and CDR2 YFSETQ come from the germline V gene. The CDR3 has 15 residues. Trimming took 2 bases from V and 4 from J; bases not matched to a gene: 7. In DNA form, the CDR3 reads TGCGCCAGCAGCTTAACCGGGACAGGCCCCACTGAAGCTTTCTTT. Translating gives CASSLTGTGPTEAFF.

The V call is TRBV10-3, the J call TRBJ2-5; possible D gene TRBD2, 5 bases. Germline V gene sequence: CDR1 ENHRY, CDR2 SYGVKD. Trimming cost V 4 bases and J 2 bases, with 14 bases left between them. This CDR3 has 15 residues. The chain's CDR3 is CAISGGPAEQETQYF. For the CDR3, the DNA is TGTGCCATCAGTGGCGGGCCAGCGGAGCAAGAGACCCAGTACTTC.

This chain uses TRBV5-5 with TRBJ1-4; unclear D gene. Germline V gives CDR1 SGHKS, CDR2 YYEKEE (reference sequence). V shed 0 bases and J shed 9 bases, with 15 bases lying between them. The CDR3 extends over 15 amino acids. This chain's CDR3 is CASSLDPHWSKKLFF. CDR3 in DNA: TGTGCCAGCAGCTTGGACCCCCATTGGTCTAAAAAACTGTTTTTT. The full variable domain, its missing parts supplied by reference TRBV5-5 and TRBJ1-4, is DAGVTQSPTHLIKTRGQQVTLRCSPISGHKSVSWYQQVLGQGPQFIFQYYEKEERGRGNFPDRFSARQFPNYSSELNVNALLLGDSALYLCASSLDPHWSKKLFFGSGTQLSVL.

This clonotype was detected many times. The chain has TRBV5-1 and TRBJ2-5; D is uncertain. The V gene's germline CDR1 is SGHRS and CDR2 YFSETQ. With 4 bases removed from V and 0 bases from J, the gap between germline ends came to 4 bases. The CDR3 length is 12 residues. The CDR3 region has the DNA TGCGCCAGCAGCCGCAACCAAGAGACCCAGTACTTC. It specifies CASSRNQETQYF.

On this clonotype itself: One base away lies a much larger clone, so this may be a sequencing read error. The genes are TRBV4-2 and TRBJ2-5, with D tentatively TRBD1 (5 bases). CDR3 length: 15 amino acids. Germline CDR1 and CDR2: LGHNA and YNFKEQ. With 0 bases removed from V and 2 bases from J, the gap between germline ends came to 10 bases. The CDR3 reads CASSQDVAGQETQYF. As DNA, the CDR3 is TGTGCCAGCAGCCAAGATGTGGCAGGGCAAGAGACCCAGTACTTC.

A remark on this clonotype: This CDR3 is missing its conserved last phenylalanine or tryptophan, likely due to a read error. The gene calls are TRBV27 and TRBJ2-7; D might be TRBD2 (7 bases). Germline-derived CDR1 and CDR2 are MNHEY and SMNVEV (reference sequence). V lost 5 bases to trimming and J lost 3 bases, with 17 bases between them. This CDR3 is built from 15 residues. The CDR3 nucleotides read TGTGCCAGCAGTCCAAGGAGGGGGGGCTTCTACGAGCAGTACTAC. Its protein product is CASSPRRGGFYEQYY.

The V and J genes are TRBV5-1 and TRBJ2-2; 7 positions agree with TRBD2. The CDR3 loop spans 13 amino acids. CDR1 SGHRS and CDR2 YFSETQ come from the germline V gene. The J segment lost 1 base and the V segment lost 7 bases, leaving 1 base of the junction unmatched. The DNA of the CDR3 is TGCGCCAGCGGACTAGAGAACACCGGGGAGCTGTTTTTT. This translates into CASGLENTGELFF.

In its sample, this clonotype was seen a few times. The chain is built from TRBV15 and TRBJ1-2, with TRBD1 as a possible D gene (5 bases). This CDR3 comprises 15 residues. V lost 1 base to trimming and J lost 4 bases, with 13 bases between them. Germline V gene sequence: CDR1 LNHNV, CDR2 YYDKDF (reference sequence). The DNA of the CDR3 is TGTGCCACCAGCAGAGTCGGGACCCAACTCTATGGCTACACCTTC. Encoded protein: CATSRVGTQLYGYTF.

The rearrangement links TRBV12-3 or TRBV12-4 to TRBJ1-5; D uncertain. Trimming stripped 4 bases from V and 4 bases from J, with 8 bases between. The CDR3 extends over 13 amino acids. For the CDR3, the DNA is TGTGCCAGCAGTTGGACGGTGAATCAGCCCCAGCATTTT. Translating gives CASSWTVNQPQHF.

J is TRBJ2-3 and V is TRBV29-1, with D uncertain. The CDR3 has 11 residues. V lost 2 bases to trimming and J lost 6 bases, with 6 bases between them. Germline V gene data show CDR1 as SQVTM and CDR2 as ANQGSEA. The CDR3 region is CSVEQRDTQYF. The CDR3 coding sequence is TGCAGCGTTGAACAGAGGGATACGCAGTATTTT.

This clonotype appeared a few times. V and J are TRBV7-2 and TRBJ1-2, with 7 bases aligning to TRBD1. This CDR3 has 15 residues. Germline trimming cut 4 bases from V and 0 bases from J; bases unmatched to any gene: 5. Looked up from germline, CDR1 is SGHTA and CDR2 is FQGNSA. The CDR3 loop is CASSSLGTANYGYTF. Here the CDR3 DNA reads TGTGCCAGCAGCTCTTTGGGGACAGCTAACTATGGCTACACCTTC.

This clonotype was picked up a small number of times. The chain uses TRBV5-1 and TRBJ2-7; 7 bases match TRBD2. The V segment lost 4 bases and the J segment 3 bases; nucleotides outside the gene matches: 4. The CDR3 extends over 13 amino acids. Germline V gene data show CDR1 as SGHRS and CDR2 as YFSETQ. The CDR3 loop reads CASSAGDYYEQYF. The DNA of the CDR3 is TGCGCCAGCAGCGCCGGGGACTACTACGAGCAGTACTTC. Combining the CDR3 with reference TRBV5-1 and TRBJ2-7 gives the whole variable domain KAGVTQTPRYLIKTRGQQVTLSCSPISGHRSVSWYQQTPGQGLQFLFEYFSETQRNKGNFPGRFSGRQFSNSRSEMNVSTLELGDSALYLCASSAGDYYEQYFGPGTRLTVT.

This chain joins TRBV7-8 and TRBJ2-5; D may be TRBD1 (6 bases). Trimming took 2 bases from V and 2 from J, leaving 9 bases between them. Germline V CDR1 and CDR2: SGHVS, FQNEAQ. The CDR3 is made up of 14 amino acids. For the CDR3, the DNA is TGTGCCAGCAGCTTAACAGGGTCACAAGAGACCCAGTACTTC. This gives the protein CASSLTGSQETQYF.

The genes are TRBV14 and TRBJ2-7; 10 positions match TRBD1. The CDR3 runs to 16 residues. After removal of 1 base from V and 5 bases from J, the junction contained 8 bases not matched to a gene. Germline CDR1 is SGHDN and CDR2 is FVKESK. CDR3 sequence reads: CASSQAPGQGLHEQYF. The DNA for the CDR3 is TGTGCCAGCAGCCAAGCACCGGGACAGGGGCTCCACGAGCAGTACTTC. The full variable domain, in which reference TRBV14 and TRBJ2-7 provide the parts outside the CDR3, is EAGVTQFPSHSVIEKGQTVTLRCDPISGHDNLYWYRRVMGKEIKFLLHFVKESKQDESGMPNNRFLAERTGGTYSTLKVQPAELEDSGVYFCASSQAPGQGLHEQYFGPGTRLTVT.

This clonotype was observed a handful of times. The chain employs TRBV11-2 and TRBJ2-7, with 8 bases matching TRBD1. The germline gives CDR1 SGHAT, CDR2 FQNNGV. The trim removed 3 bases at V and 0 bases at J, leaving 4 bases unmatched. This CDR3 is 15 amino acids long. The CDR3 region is CASSFRTGPSYEQYF. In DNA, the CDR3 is TGTGCCAGCAGCTTCCGGACAGGGCCCTCCTACGAGCAGTACTTC.

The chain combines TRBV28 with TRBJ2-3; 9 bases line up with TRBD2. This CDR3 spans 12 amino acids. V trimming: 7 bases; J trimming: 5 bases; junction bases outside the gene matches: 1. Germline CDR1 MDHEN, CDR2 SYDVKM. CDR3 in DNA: TGTGCCAGCACAGCGGGGGGAGATACGCAGTATTTT. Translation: CASTAGGDTQYF. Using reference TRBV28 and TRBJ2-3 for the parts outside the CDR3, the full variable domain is DVKVTQSSRYLVKRTGEKVFLECVQDMDHENMFWYRQDPGLGLRLIYFSYDVKMKEKGDIPEGYSVSREKKERFSLILESASTNQTSMYLCASTAGGDTQYFGPGTRLTVL.

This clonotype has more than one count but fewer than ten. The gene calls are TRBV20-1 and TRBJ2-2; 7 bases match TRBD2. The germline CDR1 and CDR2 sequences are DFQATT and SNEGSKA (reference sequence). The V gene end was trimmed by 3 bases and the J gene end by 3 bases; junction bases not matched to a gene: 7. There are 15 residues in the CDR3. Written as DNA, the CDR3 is TGCAGTGCTAGTGACCAGCGGGGTTACACCGGGGAGCTGTTTTTT. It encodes CSASDQRGYTGELFF.

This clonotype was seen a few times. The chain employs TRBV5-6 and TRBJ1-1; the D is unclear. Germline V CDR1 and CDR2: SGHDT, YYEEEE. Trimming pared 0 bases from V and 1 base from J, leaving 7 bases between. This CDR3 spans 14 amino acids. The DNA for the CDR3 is TGTGCCAGCAGCTTGGTGTTTGGGAACACTGAAGCTTTCTTT. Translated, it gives CASSLVFGNTEAFF.